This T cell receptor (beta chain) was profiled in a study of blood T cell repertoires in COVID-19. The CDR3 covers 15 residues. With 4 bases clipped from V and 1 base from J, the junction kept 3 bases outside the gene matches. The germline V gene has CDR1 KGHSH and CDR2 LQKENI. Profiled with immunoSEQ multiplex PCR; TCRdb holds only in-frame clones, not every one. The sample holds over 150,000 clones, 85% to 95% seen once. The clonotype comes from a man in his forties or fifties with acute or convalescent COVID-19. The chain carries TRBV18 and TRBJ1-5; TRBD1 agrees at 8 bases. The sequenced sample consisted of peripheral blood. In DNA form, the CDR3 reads TGTGCCAGCTCACAGCGACAGGGGAGCAATCAGCCCCAGCATTTT. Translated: CASSQRQGSNQPQHF.